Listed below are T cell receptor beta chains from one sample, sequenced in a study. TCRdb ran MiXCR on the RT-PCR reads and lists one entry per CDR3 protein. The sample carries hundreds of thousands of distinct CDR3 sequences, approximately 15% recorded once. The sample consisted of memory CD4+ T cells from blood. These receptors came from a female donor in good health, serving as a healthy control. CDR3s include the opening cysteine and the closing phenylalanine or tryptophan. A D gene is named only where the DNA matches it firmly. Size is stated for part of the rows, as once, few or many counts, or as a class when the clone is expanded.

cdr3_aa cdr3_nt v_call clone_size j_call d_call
CASSYHRSTEAFF TGTGCCAGCAGTTACCACAGGTCCACTGAAGCTTTCTTT TRBV6-5 many TRBJ1-1 NA
CSARGRPQGDQHF TGCAGTGCTAGGGGCCGGCCCCAAGGGGACCAGCATTTT TRBV20-1 NA TRBJ1-5 NA
CASSFSGEGQETQYF TGTGCCAGCAGTTTCAGCGGGGAGGGTCAAGAGACCCAGTACTTC TRBV28 once TRBJ2-5 TRBD2
CASIQQGGRGTEAFF TGTGCCAGCATTCAACAGGGGGGTCGGGGTACTGAAGCTTTCTTT TRBV6-1 NA TRBJ1-1 TRBD1
CASSQDTGKNQPQHF TGTGCCAGCAGCCAAGACACAGGAAAAAATCAGCCCCAGCATTTT TRBV4-2 few TRBJ1-5 NA
CASQVPGLSSKAFF TGTGCCAGCCAAGTACCGGGACTAAGCTCAAAAGCTTTCTTT TRBV27 many TRBJ1-1 NA
CASSGQGTGELFF TGTGCCAGCAGCGGACAGGGGACCGGGGAGCTGTTTTTT TRBV2 many TRBJ2-2 TRBD1
CNYANGMNTEAFF TGCAACTACGCAAACGGCATGAACACTGAAGCTTTCTTT TRBV20-1 NA TRBJ1-1 NA
CASSYSVIGSGALFQETQYF TGTGCCAGCAGTTACTCAGTCATTGGATCGGGGGCATTGTTTCAAGAGACCCAGTACTTC TRBV6-5 NA TRBJ2-5 NA
CSATFYNEQFF TGCAGTGCTACGTTTTACAATGAGCAGTTCTTC TRBV20-1 few TRBJ2-1 NA
CASSSRTSYGTQYF TGTGCCAGCAGCTCGAGGACTAGTTACGGTACGCAGTATTTT TRBV7-2 NA TRBJ2-3 TRBD2
CSAQKGGLAGGEQFF TGCAGTGCACAAAAGGGGGGTCTAGCGGGGGGAGAGCAGTTCTTC TRBV20-1 many TRBJ2-1 TRBD2
CASSWDASSYNEQFF TGCGCCAGCAGCTGGGACGCGAGCTCCTACAATGAGCAGTTCTTC TRBV5-1 few TRBJ2-1 NA